Each of the 32 T cell receptor beta chains below was sequenced from the same sample in a study of blood T cell repertoires in COVID-19 (TCRdb year 2020). Library generation was performed with the immunoSEQ multiplex PCR assay. TCRdb holds this immuneACCESS table with in-frame rearrangements only. Some clones are missing; in checked studies, unresolved V genes explain under half, and the rest has no known cause. This sample lists tens of thousands of clones; around nine tenths were detected once. The biggest ten clones account for 15% to 20% of the sample. Sequences were obtained from peripheral blood. The receptors stem from a man aged 55-75 years with active or convalescent COVID-19.

The gene calls are TRBV10-1 and TRBJ2-3; 9 nucleotides align to TRBD1. The junction had 3 bases not matched to a gene; V was cut back by 2 bases and J by 6 bases. Germline CDR1 reads WNHNN; CDR2 reads SYGVQD (reference sequence). CDR3 size: 14 residues. The CDR3 coding sequence is TGCGCCAGCAGTGAGAAACAGGGGGCCGATACGCAGTATTTT. This sequence encodes CASSEKQGADTQYF.

The CDR3 region has the DNA TGTGCCAGCAGTTACGAACAGAACTACGAGCAGTACTTC. Translated: CASSYEQNYEQYF. This sequence joins TRBV6-2 or TRBV6-3 and TRBJ2-7; D gene ambiguous. CDR3 length equals 13 residues. V dropped 2 bases and J dropped 3 bases, with 8 bases sitting between them. Germline lookup yields CDR1 MNHEY and CDR2 SVGEGT.

The chain links TRBV5-1 to TRBJ2-2, with D perhaps matching TRBD2 (5 bases). Trimming took off 3 bases at V and 0 bases at J, with 9 bases between the two ends. The CDR3 is 15 residues long. Germline V gene lookup returns CDR1 SGHRS and CDR2 YFSETQ. CDR3 amino acids: CASSSLGANTGELFF. CDR3 DNA sequence: TGCGCCAGCAGCTCTCTGGGAGCGAACACCGGGGAGCTGTTTTTT.

The chain has TRBV5-4 and TRBJ1-1; 7 nucleotides align to TRBD1. Germline V lookup: CDR1 SGHNT, CDR2 YYREEE (reference sequence). V dropped 5 bases and J dropped 4; count of bases not matched to a gene: 11. This CDR3 spans 15 amino acids. CDR3 sequence reads: CASSSWKGAGTEAFF. In DNA, the CDR3 is TGTGCCAGCAGTTCCTGGAAGGGGGCGGGCACTGAAGCTTTCTTT.

V gene TRBV28 combines with J gene TRBJ2-5; 9 bases agree with TRBD2. The CDR3 is 17 residues long. Germline trimming cut 4 bases from V and 4 bases from J; bases unmatched to any gene: 13. Germline lookup yields CDR1 MDHEN and CDR2 SYDVKM. The CDR3 region is CASSSERERGERETQYF. DNA for the CDR3: TGTGCCAGCAGTTCCGAGCGCGAGCGGGGGGAAAGAGAGACCCAGTACTTC.

The CDR3 spells CASSISNLETQYF. The CDR3 DNA reads TGTGCCAGTAGTATTTCTAACCTGGAGACCCAGTACTTC. The chain joins TRBV19 to TRBJ2-5; D call uncertain. The V end lost 3 bases, the J end lost 5 bases, and 10 bases lay between the germline ends. Per germline, CDR1 LNHDA and CDR2 SQIVND (reference sequence). The CDR3 is 13 amino acids.

The CDR3 sequence is CSVEGQSSYEQYF. CDR3 DNA: TGCAGCGTTGAAGGGCAATCCTCCTACGAGCAGTACTTC. The chain combines TRBV29-1 with TRBJ2-7; D is ambiguous. V lost 1 base to trimming and J lost 0 bases, with 7 bases between them. CDR1 is SQVTM, CDR2 ANQGSEA, per germline. The CDR3 is 13 residues long.

Written as DNA, the CDR3 is TGTGCCAGCAGCTTGGCCGGGGCAACTAATGAAAAACTGTTTTTT. This codes for CASSLAGATNEKLFF. The rearrangement uses TRBV5-8 and TRBJ1-4; D ambiguous. Germline V CDR1 and CDR2: SGHTS, YDEGEE. This CDR3 has 15 residues. Between the trimmed V and J ends, which lost 0 bases and 0 bases, there was a span of 6 bases.

This rearrangement joins TRBV18 to TRBJ2-6; TRBD2 agrees at 8 bases. With V trimmed by 3 bases and J by 1 base, 5 bases remained unmatched. The CDR3 has 17 residues. Germline-derived CDR1 and CDR2 are KGHSH and LQKENI. The CDR3 DNA reads TGTGCCAGCTCACCCGGGACGGGAGGGTCTGGGGCCAACGTCCTGACTTTC. This sequence encodes CASSPGTGGSGANVLTF.

This rearrangement joins TRBV5-1 to TRBJ2-7; 9 nucleotides align to TRBD1. The CDR3 is 15 amino acids. Germline CDR1 is SGHRS and CDR2 is YFSETQ. The V gene end was trimmed by 4 bases and the J gene end by 0 bases; junction bases not matched to a gene: 5. CDR3 in DNA: TGCGCCAGCAGCCCGGGACAGGGCGGCTCCTACGAGCAGTACTTC. It encodes CASSPGQGGSYEQYF.

The chain joins TRBV2 to TRBJ2-5, with a tentative D call TRBD1 (6 bases). The CDR3 is 13 residues long. Germline CDR1 reads SNHLY; CDR2 reads FYNNEI. V gave up 6 bases and J gave up 1 base, with 9 bases separating them. The chain's CDR3 is CASRRTAQETQYF. CDR3 coding DNA: TGTGCCAGCAGACGGACAGCCCAAGAGACCCAGTACTTC.

V gene TRBV18 combines with J gene TRBJ1-5; D ambiguous. The length of the CDR3 is 12 residues. Per the germline V gene, CDR1 is KGHSH and CDR2 is LQKENI. The V and J ends lost 6 bases and 10 bases respectively, with 13 bases between them. CDR3 sequence (DNA): TGTGCCAGCTCGCCCCCGATCTATCCCCAGCATTTT. Translation gives CASSPPIYPQHF. The full variable domain, in which reference TRBV18 and TRBJ1-5 provide the parts outside the CDR3, is NAGVMQNPRHLVRRRGQEARLRCSPMKGHSHVYWYRQLPEEGLKFMVYLQKENIIDESGMPKERFSAEFPKEGPSILRIQQVVRGDSAAYFCASSPPIYPQHFGDGTRLSIL.

V gene TRBV9 combines with J gene TRBJ2-5; 8 positions match TRBD1. Germline CDR1 SGDLS, CDR2 YYNGEE. This CDR3 contains 14 residues. J lost 7 bases, V lost 0 bases, and 5 bases had no gene match. The CDR3 bases are TGTGCCAGCAGCGTAGTGGGACAGGAGGGGACCCAGTACTTC. Translated, it gives CASSVVGQEGTQYF.

CDR3 sequence: CASSLAPQGTGLSGANVLTF. The CDR3 nucleotides read TGCGCCAGCAGCTTGGCCCCACAGGGTACGGGTTTATCTGGGGCCAACGTCCTGACTTTC. The genes are TRBV5-1 and TRBJ2-6; tentatively, D is TRBD1 (6 bases). The ends were cut back, 0 bases at V and 1 base at J, with 20 bases in the middle. Germline assignment: CDR1 SGHRS and CDR2 YFSETQ. The CDR3 loop spans 20 amino acids.

This sequence joins TRBV30 and TRBJ1-5; D gene unclear. The CDR3 runs to 14 residues. The germline V and J ends were trimmed by 0 bases and 3 bases, with 9 bases remaining between them. The germline V gene has CDR1 GTSNPN and CDR2 SVGIG (reference sequence). The CDR3 is CAWSVLNYNQPQHF. The CDR3 DNA follows: TGTGCCTGGAGTGTACTGAACTACAATCAGCCCCAGCATTTT. Filled out from reference TRBV30 and TRBJ1-5, the complete variable domain reads SQTIHQWPATLVQPVGSPLSLECTVEGTSNPNLYWYRQAAGRGLQLLFYSVGIGQISSEVPQNLSASRPQDRQFILSSKKLLLSDSGFYLCAWSVLNYNQPQHFGDGTRLSIL.

This chain links TRBV6-6 with TRBJ1-6, with TRBD1 as a possible D gene (6 bases). Trimming took off 0 bases at V and 8 bases at J, with 14 bases between the two ends. The CDR3 contains 16 residues. Germline values: CDR1 MNHNY, CDR2 SVGAGI (reference sequence). The CDR3 DNA reads as TGTGCCAGCAGTTACTCGGGACAAGGATCGTATTCACCCCTCCACTTT. It yields the protein CASSYSGQGSYSPLHF.

The chain couples TRBV3-1 (or the pseudogene TRBV3-2) to TRBJ2-5; 7 bases are shared with TRBD2. CDR1 is LGHDT, CDR2 YNNKEL, per germline (reference sequence). The CDR3 consists of 13 residues. J gave up 5 bases and V 8 bases, and 8 bases lay outside the gene matches. The CDR3, as DNA: TGTGCCAGCGCTCGACTAGCAGAGGAGACCCAGTACTTC. As protein: CASARLAEETQYF.

As DNA, the CDR3 is TGTGCCAGCAGTTGGACTGGGGATGAGCCAGATACGCAGTATTTT. Translated: CASSWTGDEPDTQYF. This chain connects TRBV6-5 to TRBJ2-3; TRBD2 is a possible D gene (5 bases). V was trimmed by 4 bases and J by 4 bases, leaving 15 bases between them. The germline V gene encodes CDR1 MNHEY and CDR2 SVGAGI. The CDR3 length is 15 residues.

On this clone: This same CDR3 is encoded by further DNA sequences in the sample. This sequence joins TRBV10-3 and TRBJ1-2, with D perhaps matching TRBD1 (6 bases). Germline values: CDR1 ENHRY, CDR2 SYGVKD. With 0 bases removed from V and 8 bases from J, the gap between germline ends came to 10 bases. The CDR3 sequence is 13 residues long. The DNA for the CDR3 is TGTGCCATCAGTGAGTCGACAGGCTACGGCTACACCTTC. Protein sequence: CAISESTGYGYTF.

The chain recombines TRBV5-1 with TRBJ2-3; 7 bases map to TRBD1. After removal of 4 bases from V and 6 bases from J, the junction contained 8 bases not matched to a gene. The length of the CDR3 is 14 residues. CDR1 is SGHRS and CDR2 is YFSETQ in the germline V gene. The CDR3 DNA is TGCGCCAGCAGCAGGGCCCAGGGGGAGGATACGCAGTATTTT. Protein product: CASSRAQGEDTQYF.

The chain recombines TRBV5-1 with TRBJ1-4; perhaps TRBD1 as D (5 bases). V lost 3 bases and J lost 5, with 11 bases in between. The CDR3 totals 14 residues. Germline V gene data show CDR1 as SGHRS and CDR2 as YFSETQ. CDR3 region: CASSSTEPNEKLFF. In DNA form, the CDR3 reads TGCGCCAGCAGCTCGACAGAACCAAATGAAAAACTGTTTTTT. Supplemented by reference TRBV5-1 and TRBJ1-4, the full variable domain reads KAGVTQTPRYLIKTRGQQVTLSCSPISGHRSVSWYQQTPGQGLQFLFEYFSETQRNKGNFPGRFSGRQFSNSRSEMNVSTLELGDSALYLCASSSTEPNEKLFFGSGTQLSVL.

The chain has TRBV14 and TRBJ2-1, with D perhaps TRBD2 (5 bases). The CDR3 loop spans 13 amino acids. Germline CDR1 and CDR2: SGHDN and FVKESK. The V and J ends lost 4 bases and 8 bases respectively, with 12 bases between them. The CDR3 DNA reads as TGTGCCAGCAGCCTTGGACTTCTCGATGAGCAGTTCTTC. It specifies CASSLGLLDEQFF.

In its sample, this clone was seen once. The V and J genes are TRBV19 and TRBJ1-5; 7 bases agree with TRBD1. Germline V gene data show CDR1 as LNHDA and CDR2 as SQIVND (reference sequence). With 3 bases clipped from V and 3 bases from J, the junction kept 11 bases outside the gene matches. There are 17 residues in the CDR3. The chain's CDR3 is CASSMTPGGQPNQPQHF. The CDR3 region has the DNA TGTGCCAGTAGTATGACCCCTGGGGGACAGCCCAATCAGCCCCAGCATTTT.

V and J are TRBV5-4 and TRBJ2-6, with D perhaps TRBD2 (5 bases). Between the trimmed V and J ends, which lost 4 bases and 0 bases, there was a span of 11 bases. CDR1 SGHNT and CDR2 YYREEE come from the germline V gene (reference sequence). The CDR3 is 16 residues long. The CDR3 DNA reads TGTGCCAGCAGCCATACTAGGAACTCTGGGGCCAACGTCCTGACTTTC. It encodes CASSHTRNSGANVLTF.

This chain connects TRBV6-5 to TRBJ1-2; the match to TRBD1 covers 9 bases. This CDR3 spans 15 amino acids. The J segment lost 7 bases and the V segment lost 4 bases, leaving 10 bases of the junction unmatched. Per germline, CDR1 MNHEY and CDR2 SVGAGI. CDR3 residues: CASSSPRGQGAGYTF. CDR3 nucleotide sequence: TGTGCCAGCAGTTCCCCGCGGGGACAGGGAGCTGGCTACACCTTC.

The rearrangement uses TRBV6-1 and TRBJ1-4, with D perhaps matching TRBD1 (6 bases). The CDR3 is 14 residues long. V shed 1 base and J shed 8 bases, with 11 bases lying between them. Germline V gives CDR1 MNHNS, CDR2 SASEGT. The CDR3 region is CASSEVQGAEKLFF. The DNA of the CDR3 is TGTGCCAGCAGTGAAGTACAGGGAGCAGAAAAACTGTTTTTT.

This chain links TRBV28 with TRBJ1-5; maybe TRBD1 (5 bases). The V gene lost 7 bases and the J gene lost 4 bases, with 14 bases spanning the gap. The CDR3 contains 14 residues. Germline CDR1 is MDHEN and CDR2 is SYDVKM. The DNA of the CDR3 is TGTGCCAGCACCCCGGTCGGGGGGAATCAGCCCCAGCATTTT. As protein: CASTPVGGNQPQHF.

This chain's CDR3 is CASSRGAGTEAFF. As DNA, the CDR3 is TGTGCCAGCAGCAGGGGCGCAGGGACTGAAGCTTTCTTT. J is TRBJ1-1 and V is TRBV6-5; D is possibly TRBD1 (6 bases). The CDR3 covers 13 residues. The germline V gene encodes CDR1 MNHEY and CDR2 SVGAGI. The V and J ends lost 6 bases and 5 bases respectively, with 13 bases between them.

This rearrangement joins TRBV29-1 to TRBJ2-1, with TRBD2 as a possible D gene (6 bases). V was shortened by 6 bases and J by 4 bases, with 19 bases between the two germline ends. This CDR3 contains 15 residues. The germline CDR1 and CDR2 sequences are SQVTM and ANQGSEA. The CDR3 is CSVNDKGGSYNEQFF. In nucleotides, the CDR3 is TGCAGCGTGAACGACAAGGGAGGTTCTTACAATGAGCAGTTCTTC.

This clone has just one count. The chain employs TRBV18 and TRBJ1-2; D call uncertain. The CDR3 consists of 13 residues. Looked up from germline, CDR1 is KGHSH and CDR2 is LQKENI. Trimming cost V 1 base and J 11 bases, with 14 bases left between them. DNA for the CDR3: TGTGCCAGCTCACCACGGGAACTAGTGGGATACACCTTC. This translates into CASSPRELVGYTF. Based on the CDR3 plus reference TRBV18 and TRBJ1-2, the full variable domain is NAGVMQNPRHLVRRRGQEARLRCSPMKGHSHVYWYRQLPEEGLKFMVYLQKENIIDESGMPKERFSAEFPKEGPSILRIQQVVRGDSAAYFCASSPRELVGYTFGSGTRLTVV.

The rearrangement uses TRBV27 and TRBJ1-2, with TRBD1 identical over 9 bases. The V and J ends lost 5 bases and 5 bases, in that order; junction bases with no gene match: 9. Germline V gene data show CDR1 as MNHEY and CDR2 as SMNVEV (reference sequence). This CDR3 spans 15 amino acids. CDR3 amino acids: CASSPPGQGIYGYTF. CDR3 coding DNA: TGTGCCAGCAGTCCACCGGGACAGGGAATTTATGGCTACACCTTC.

The rearrangement links TRBV4-1 to TRBJ2-1, with D maybe TRBD1 (6 bases). Germline CDR1 is MGHRA and CDR2 is YSYEKL. The germline V and J ends were trimmed by 3 bases and 15 bases, with 15 bases remaining between them. CDR3 length equals 12 residues. The DNA for the CDR3 is TGCGCCAGCAGCCAGGGGACAACTCTTAGGTTCTTC. Amino acids: CASSQGTTLRFF.